The present T cell receptor (beta chain) was sequenced within a study of cytomegalovirus exposure and HLA in healthy donors. Germline V lookup: CDR1 MNHNS, CDR2 SASEGT. This CDR3 is built from 15 residues. Trimming stripped 10 bases from V and 7 bases from J, with 22 bases between. The PCR used 60 Vbeta and 13 Jbeta primers. Generated by immunoSEQ multiplex PCR, the TCRdb table keeps only in-frame clones and is missing some. The profile covers roughly 200,000 clones, with roughly 85% appearing a single time and 2.3% taken by the ten largest. Sequenced sample: PBMCs. This receptor was taken from a woman aged 50 to 60 in good health and CMV-seronegative. This chain uses TRBV6-1 with TRBJ2-2; tentative D call: TRBD1 (6 bases). The CDR3: CAIQKANRASGELFF. Here the CDR3 DNA reads TGTGCCATACAAAAGGCGAACAGGGCGAGCGGGGAGCTGTTTTTT.